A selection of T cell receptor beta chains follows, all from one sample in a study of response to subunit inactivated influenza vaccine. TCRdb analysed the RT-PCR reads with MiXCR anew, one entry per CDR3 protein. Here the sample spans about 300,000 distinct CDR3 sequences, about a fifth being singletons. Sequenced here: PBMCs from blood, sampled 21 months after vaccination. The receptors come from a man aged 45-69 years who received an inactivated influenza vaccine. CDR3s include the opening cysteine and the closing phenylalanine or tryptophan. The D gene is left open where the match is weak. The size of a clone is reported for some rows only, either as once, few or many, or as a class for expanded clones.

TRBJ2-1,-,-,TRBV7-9,TGTGCCAGCAGCCAGTTATTCTCTCTCAATGAGCAGTTCTTC,CASSQLFSLNEQFF
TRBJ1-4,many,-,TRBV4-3,TGCGCCAGCAGCCAAGAACAGAGTGGCGAAAAACTGTTTTTT,CASSQEQSGEKLFF
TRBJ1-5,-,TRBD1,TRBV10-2,TGCGCCACCAGGGACAGGGTCGACCAGCCCCAGCATTTT,CATRDRVDQPQHF
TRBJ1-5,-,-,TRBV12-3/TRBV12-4,TGTGCCAGCAGTTCCCCCGGCGGGGCTCAGCAGCCCCAGCATTTT,CASSSPGGAQQPQHF
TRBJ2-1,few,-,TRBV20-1,TGCAGTGCTAGAGATGTGGGACGTAGCGTTGAGCAGTTCTTC,CSARDVGRSVEQFF
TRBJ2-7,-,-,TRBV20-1,TGCAGTGCTAGAGGTGGTACAGGACCGGACGAGCAGTACTTC,CSARGGTGPDEQYF
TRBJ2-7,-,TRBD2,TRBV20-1,TGCAGTGCTAAACGACTAGCGGGGGGCACCTACGAGCAGTACTTC,CSAKRLAGGTYEQYF
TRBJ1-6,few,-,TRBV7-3,TGTGCCAGCAGCTTAATTCCAGGACAGTATAATTCACCCCTCCACTTT,CASSLIPGQYNSPLHF
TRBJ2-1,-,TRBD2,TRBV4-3,TGCGCCAGCAGCCAAGCAGCAGGGTCGGGGGGGCCTCGAAATGAGCAGTTCTTC,CASSQAAGSGGPRNEQFF
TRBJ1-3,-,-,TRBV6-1,TGTGCCAGCAGTGCCCGGGACATCAGAAACACCATATATTTT,CASSARDIRNTIYF
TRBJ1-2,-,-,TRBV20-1,TGCAGTGCTAGTGGTGGGATCTATGGCTACACCTTC,CSASGGIYGYTF
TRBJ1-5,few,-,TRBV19,TGTGCCAGTAGTAAGGACACCCGGAATCAGCCCCAGCATTTT,CASSKDTRNQPQHF
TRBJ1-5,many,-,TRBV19,TGTGCCAGTAGTATAGGGGCGAGCAATCAGCCCCAGCATTTT,CASSIGASNQPQHF
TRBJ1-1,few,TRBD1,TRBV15,TGTGCCACCAGCACCTGGACAGGGAGGACTGAAGCTTTCTTT,CATSTWTGRTEAFF
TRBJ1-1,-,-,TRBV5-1,TGCGCCAGCAGCTTCAGGACGAACGATGAAGCTTTCTTT,CASSFRTNDEAFF
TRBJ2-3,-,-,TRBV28,TGTGCCAGCGGGCTACACCTGAGTGCGGCGACAGATACGCAGTATTTT,CASGLHLSAATDTQYF
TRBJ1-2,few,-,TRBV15,TGTGCCACCAGCAGAGATCGGGCGAGTAACTATGGCTACACCTTC,CATSRDRASNYGYTF
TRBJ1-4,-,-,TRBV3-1,TGTGCCAGCAGCCAATACCGGCCTGGGTTTAATGAAAAACTGTTTTTT,CASSQYRPGFNEKLFF
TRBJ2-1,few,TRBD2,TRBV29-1,TGCAGCGTTGAAGAACGGCTAGCGGGGTTAAATGAGCAGTTCTTC,CSVEERLAGLNEQFF
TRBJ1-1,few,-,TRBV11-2,TGTGCCAGCAGCTTATCAGGGTGGGGTGAAGCTTTCTTT,CASSLSGWGEAFF
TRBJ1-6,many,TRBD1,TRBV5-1,TGCGCCAGCAGCTTGGGGACAGGGGGTGTTGATTCACCCCTCCACTTT,CASSLGTGGVDSPLHF
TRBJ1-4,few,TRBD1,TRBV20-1,TGCAGTGCCAGAGAGGGACAGGGAAATGAAAAACTGTTTTTT,CSAREGQGNEKLFF
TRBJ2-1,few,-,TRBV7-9,TGTGCCAGCAGCAAATCCCGGGACCGGGGCGATGAGCAGTTCTTC,CASSKSRDRGDEQFF
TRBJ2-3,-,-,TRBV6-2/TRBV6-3,TGTGCCAGCAGTTTTACCCCCCGGGGCCCACCCTCGGATACGCAGTATTTT,CASSFTPRGPPSDTQYF
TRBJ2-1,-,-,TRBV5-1,TGCGCCAGCAAAGAGGCTGGTGAGCAGTTCTTC,CASKEAGEQFF
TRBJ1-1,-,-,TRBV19,TGTGCCAGTAGTAAGAGAACCACTGAAGCTTTCTTT,CASSKRTTEAFF
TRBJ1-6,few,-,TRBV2,TGTGCCAGCAGTGAAGAGTACTCGTACTCACCCCTCCACTTT,CASSEEYSYSPLHF
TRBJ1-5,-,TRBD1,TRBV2,TGTGCCAGCAGCGGACAGGGTGGCAATCAGCCCCAGCATTTT,CASSGQGGNQPQHF
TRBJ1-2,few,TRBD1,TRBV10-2,TGCGCCAGCAGTGCAGGACAGGGTCTTCTTGGCTACACCTTC,CASSAGQGLLGYTF
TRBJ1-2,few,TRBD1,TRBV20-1,TGCAGTGCTAGTACAGGGGGCGTCTTTAACTATGGCTACACCTTC,CSASTGGVFNYGYTF
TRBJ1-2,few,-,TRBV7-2,TGTGCCAGTGCGAAGCCGGACTATGGCTACACCTTC,CASAKPDYGYTF
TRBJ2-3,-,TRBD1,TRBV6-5,TGTGCCAGCAGTTACGACAGGGGGCGGTGGACAGATACGCAGTATTTT,CASSYDRGRWTDTQYF
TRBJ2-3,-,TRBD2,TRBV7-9,TGTGCCAGCAGCCCGGGAGCGGGGGGCGCAGATACGCAGTATTTT,CASSPGAGGADTQYF